This TCR beta chain was sequenced for a study of shared clonotypes between healthy human individuals. General study points: The four-donor shared clonotypes exceeded non-shared clonotypes in generation probability, with non-shared ones scoring lower.

Healthy and HIV-negative, the adult donors had no recent acute infections or vaccinations. CD4+ cells yielded CD45RA+ naive and CD45RA-negative memory subsets. This clone came up once. Antigen: not known. Other DNA sequences in this sample translate to the same CDR3. Deep-level assay runs were performed. Assay: immunoSEQ multiplex PCR; the TCRdb copy retains only in-frame clones and omits some. The table has 2 million to 2.5 million clones, 85% to 95% seen once. V was pared by 2 bases and J by 1 base, with 2 bases of the junction left unmatched. Germline V gives CDR1 MNHNY, CDR2 SVGAGI (reference sequence). The CDR3 is 15 amino acids.

The rearrangement links TRBV6-6 to TRBJ2-7; 10 bases line up with TRBD1. The sequenced sample was naive CD4+ T cells sorted from blood. Subset meaning: CD45RA+ positively selected. The receptor comes from a man younger than 35 in good health. The CDR3 bases are TGTGCCAGCAGTTACCGGGACAGGGGATCCTACGAGCAGTACTTC. It translates to CASSYRDRGSYEQYF.